These 18 T cell receptor beta chains originate from one sample sequenced in a study of identical twins. From the 5' RACE reads, TCRdb called clonotypes with MiXCR, one entry per CDR3 protein. The sample yields fewer than 900,000 distinct CDR3 sequences, 15% to 20% seen once. This sample was also put to use in a study of T cells expressing NK-cell markers.

Input material: PBMCs. The receptors were gathered from a woman younger than 30 in good health.

There are many counts of this clonotype. This rearrangement joins TRBV20-1 to TRBJ2-2; D remains ambiguous. Germline V CDR1 and CDR2: DFQATT, SNEGSKA (reference sequence). V was clipped by 3 bases and J by 1 base, with 3 bases between them. The CDR3 totals 12 residues. This chain's CDR3 is CSARGNTGELFF. The DNA for the CDR3 is TGCAGTGCTAGGGGGAACACCGGGGAGCTGTTTTTT.

Ten or more counts support this clonotype. This rearrangement joins TRBV3-1 to TRBJ2-2; D may be TRBD1 (6 bases). The CDR3 is 15 residues long. V lost 0 bases to trimming and J lost 7 bases, with 12 bases between them. Germline loops: CDR1 LGHDT, CDR2 YNNKEL (reference sequence). The DNA for the CDR3 is TGTGCCAGCAGCCAAGATTACAGGGCAGACGGGGAGCTGTTTTTT. Translated: CASSQDYRADGELFF.

This clonotype showed up just a few times. The chain combines TRBV6-1 with TRBJ1-4; no definite D call. CDR1 and CDR2 from the germline V gene are MNHNS and SASEGT. This CDR3 spans 13 amino acids. V dropped 5 bases and J dropped 0 bases, with 4 bases sitting between them. The CDR3 is CASSPTTNEKLFF. For the CDR3, the DNA is TGTGCCAGCAGTCCTACAACTAATGAAAAACTGTTTTTT.

The sample holds a few counts of this clonotype. The chain employs TRBV20-1 and TRBJ2-1; D may be TRBD1 or TRBD2 (5 bases each). CDR3 size: 13 residues. Germline CDR1 DFQATT, CDR2 SNEGSKA (reference sequence). Deletions cut 6 bases from V and 7 bases from J, with 16 bases between. The CDR3, as DNA: TGCAGTGCCATTCAGGGTTCGGGGAATGAGCAGTTCTTC. This gives the protein CSAIQGSGNEQFF.

This clonotype was seen only a few times. CDR3 region: CASSPLRNHEQFF. CDR3 sequence (DNA): TGTGCCAGCTCACCACTTAGAAACCATGAGCAGTTCTTC. The V gene is TRBV18, the J gene TRBJ2-1, with unresolved D. Looked up from germline, CDR1 is KGHSH and CDR2 is LQKENI. This CDR3 comprises 13 residues. The ends were cut back, 1 base at V and 8 bases at J, with 9 bases in the middle.

The chain couples TRBV5-1 to TRBJ1-2, with a tentative D call TRBD1 (6 bases). V was pared by 0 bases and J by 2 bases, with 17 bases between. CDR1 and CDR2 from the germline V gene are SGHRS and YFSETQ. This CDR3 region has 17 residues. The CDR3 nucleotides are TGCGCCAGCAGCTTGGAGTCGGGGGGGCAGCTCAACTATGGCTACACCTTC. It encodes CASSLESGGQLNYGYTF.

The rearrangement links TRBV6-5 to TRBJ2-2, with TRBD2 matching 8 bases. Germline V gene sequence: CDR1 MNHEY, CDR2 SVGAGI. This CDR3 is built from 15 residues. V gave up 4 bases and J gave up 5 bases; unmatched junction bases: 6. The CDR3 sequence: CASSSRGGFTGELFF. As DNA, the CDR3 is TGTGCCAGCAGTTCCCGCGGGGGGTTTACCGGGGAGCTGTTTTTT.

There are a few counts of this clonotype. This rearrangement joins TRBV7-9 to TRBJ2-1; D unresolved. Deletions cut 1 base from V and 4 bases from J, with 8 bases between. This CDR3 spans 14 amino acids. Germline CDR1 reads SEHNR; CDR2 reads FQNEAQ (reference sequence). The CDR3 here is CASSLVGYYNEQFF. The CDR3 nucleotides are TGTGCCAGCAGCTTAGTGGGGTATTACAATGAGCAGTTCTTC.

The rearrangement links TRBV20-1 to TRBJ2-5, with TRBD1 matching 7 bases. Germline CDR1 reads DFQATT; CDR2 reads SNEGSKA (reference sequence). V gave up 5 bases and J gave up 2 bases; unmatched junction bases: 8. The CDR3 is 14 residues long. CDR3 sequence: CSAVRGLRQETQYF. The CDR3 DNA is TGCAGTGCTGTGAGGGGGCTCAGGCAAGAGACCCAGTACTTC.

This clonotype appeared a few times. The V call is TRBV6-5, the J call TRBJ2-1, with TRBD1 matching 11 bases. Germline V gives CDR1 MNHEY, CDR2 SVGAGI. The length of the CDR3 is 17 residues. V was pared by 0 bases and J by 2 bases, with 3 bases of the junction left unmatched. The DNA of the CDR3 is TGTGCCAGCAGTTACTCCTCGGGACAGGGGGCCTACAATGAGCAGTTCTTC. Its translation: CASSYSSGQGAYNEQFF.

This clonotype was counted a few times. The chain carries TRBV5-1 and TRBJ1-6; 7 positions match TRBD1. V shed 3 bases, J shed 10 bases, and the junction held 13 bases outside the gene matches. The CDR3 has 16 residues. The germline gives CDR1 SGHRS, CDR2 YFSETQ. For the CDR3, the DNA is TGCGCCAGCAGCTGGAGGGGGCGACCGAACGAATCACCCCTCCACTTT. Its translation: CASSWRGRPNESPLHF.

This clonotype is a singleton in its sample. The J gene is TRBJ2-7, the V gene TRBV12-3 or TRBV12-4; D is unclear. Trimming stripped 5 bases from V and 0 bases from J, with 14 bases between. The CDR3 runs 15 residues. CDR3 sequence (DNA): TGTGCCAGCAGTCAGACCCTCACCGGCTCCTACGAGCAGTACTTC. Its protein is CASSQTLTGSYEQYF.

This clonotype occurred a few times. V and J are TRBV5-1 and TRBJ2-1, with TRBD2 identical over 7 bases. CDR1 is SGHRS and CDR2 is YFSETQ in the germline V gene. J was trimmed by 14 bases and V by 0 bases; bases with no gene match: 8. The CDR3 is made up of 13 amino acids. CDR3 protein: CASSLGAGEREFF. Written as DNA, the CDR3 is TGCGCCAGCAGCTTGGGGGCGGGAGAACGAGAGTTCTTC. Supplemented by reference TRBV5-1 and TRBJ2-1, the full variable domain reads KAGVTQTPRYLIKTRGQQVTLSCSPISGHRSVSWYQQTPGQGLQFLFEYFSETQRNKGNFPGRFSGRQFSNSRSEMNVSTLELGDSALYLCASSLGAGEREFFGPGTRLTVL.

The chain carries TRBV5-1 and TRBJ1-6; no firm D call. This CDR3 is built from 14 residues. V lost 1 base to trimming and J lost 10 bases, with 12 bases between them. Germline CDR1 SGHRS, CDR2 YFSETQ. The CDR3, as DNA: TGCGCCAGCAGCTTGACCGGGGTGAGATCACCCCTCCACTTT. This translates into CASSLTGVRSPLHF.

This clonotype was counted many times. The V call is TRBV3-1, the J call TRBJ2-3; 7 bases agree with TRBD1. J lost 5 bases, V lost 1 base, and 15 bases had no gene match. The CDR3 length is 18 residues. Germline values: CDR1 LGHDT, CDR2 YNNKEL (reference sequence). The CDR3 DNA is TGTGCCAGCAGCCAAGGCGATTGGGCCAGCCCAGGGGGAGATACGCAGTATTTT. It is translated as CASSQGDWASPGGDTQYF.

CDR3 nucleotide sequence: TGTGCCAGCAAACGAGCCAGACAGTTTCGGTATGGCTACACCTTC. It codes for CASKRARQFRYGYTF. V gene TRBV6-1 combines with J gene TRBJ1-2, with D possibly TRBD1 on 5 matching bases. The germline V and J ends were trimmed by 7 bases and 5 bases, with 20 bases remaining between them. The germline gives CDR1 MNHNS, CDR2 SASEGT. The CDR3 sequence is 15 residues long.

The V and J genes are TRBV3-1 and TRBJ2-1; D possibly corresponds to TRBD2 (7 bases). This CDR3 is 16 amino acids long. Germline V gives CDR1 LGHDT, CDR2 YNNKEL (reference sequence). V lost 2 bases and J 4 bases, leaving 15 bases between the germline ends. DNA for the CDR3: TGTGCCAGCAGCCAACGGGGGGCCCTAAAGTACAATGAGCAGTTCTTC. It specifies CASSQRGALKYNEQFF.

Ten or more counts support this clonotype. The rearrangement uses TRBV5-5 and TRBJ2-5; tentatively, D is TRBD1 (6 bases). The CDR3 is made up of 13 amino acids. Germline lookup yields CDR1 SGHKS and CDR2 YYEKEE (reference sequence). The V and J ends lost 7 bases and 7 bases respectively, with 17 bases between them. The CDR3 sequence is CASSQDSLATQYF. CDR3 nucleotides: TGTGCCAGCTCCCAGGACAGCCTGGCGACCCAGTACTTC.